A single sample is the source of the 31 T cell receptor beta chains below, sequenced in a study of tumor-infiltrating lymphocytes in primary liver carcinoma. The template, approximately 500 ng total RNA, yielded TCR beta cDNA made with a constant-region primer. Three-round nested multiplex PCR performed with slightly modified ARM-PCR produced the TCR beta libraries. PCR rounds one and two used TRBV1-TRBV30 forward primers with a C-beta reverse primer for 10 cycles each. TCRdb ran MiXCR on the multiplex PCR reads and lists one entry per CDR3 protein. The sample has approximately 110,000 distinct CDR3 sequences; roughly three fifths are singletons. Unsorted bulk tissue, about 19-31 mg of it, served as the source for co-extraction of RNA and DNA. The sample was liver tumor tissue from sampling region 1. Subset meaning: tumor region T1, superior pole. The receptors were sampled from a woman aged 55-69 years with primary liver carcinoma and hepatitis B virus infection.

V gene TRBV12-3 or TRBV12-4 combines with J gene TRBJ1-2; tentatively, D is TRBD1 (6 bases). V shed 7 bases and J shed 4 bases, with 13 bases lying between them. The CDR3 consists of 13 residues. CDR3 coding DNA: TGTGCCAGCACCATTACAGGGTCCTATGGCTACACCTTC. It is translated as CASTITGSYGYTF.

Of note for this clonotype: Relative to the germline gene, one junction end is altered; a read error may explain this. The chain couples TRBV11-2 to TRBJ2-7; 10 nucleotides match TRBD1. The germline V gene encodes CDR1 SGHAT and CDR2 FQNNGV. The CDR3 contains 15 residues. CDR3 sequence: CASNLAGTGEYKQYF. The CDR3, as DNA: TGTGCCAGCAACTTAGCCGGGACAGGGGAGTACAAGCAGTACTTC. Filled out from reference TRBV11-2 and TRBJ2-7, the complete variable domain reads EAGVAQSPRYKIIEKRQSVAFWCNPISGHATLYWYQQILGQGPKLLIQFQNNGVVDDSQLPKDRFSAERLKGVDSTLKIQPAKLEDSAVYLCASNLAGTGEYKQYFGPGTRLTVT.

The sample holds many counts of this clonotype. The chain carries TRBV29-1 and TRBJ2-3, with D hard to call. Germline CDR1 and CDR2: SQVTM and ANQGSEA. Between the trimmed V and J ends, which lost 5 bases and 2 bases, there was a span of 8 bases. The CDR3 sequence is 12 residues long. The CDR3 loop reads CSVIRNTDTQYF. The CDR3, as DNA: TGCAGCGTTATCCGTAACACAGATACGCAGTATTTT.

This clonotype was picked up one time. Just one base apart from a much larger clone, this may be a read error. V usage is TRBV14 and J usage is TRBJ2-1; 12 bases fit TRBD2. Germline lookup yields CDR1 SGHDN and CDR2 FVKESK. This CDR3 has 16 amino acids. For the CDR3, the DNA is TGTGCCAGCAGCCAACGGACTAGCGGGGTAGACAATGAGCAGCTCTTC. It translates to CASSQRTSGVDNEQLF.

Remarks on this clonotype: One junction end disagrees with the germline gene, perhaps due to a read error. J is TRBJ2-1 and V is TRBV7-8; a possible D gene is TRBD1 (6 bases). Per germline, CDR1 SGHVS and CDR2 FQNEAQ. The CDR3 has 18 residues. The CDR3 sequence: CASCLGGGVPGPYNEQFF. CDR3 DNA: TGTGCCAGCTGCTTAGGGGGTGGAGTCCCTGGTCCTTACAATGAGCAGTTCTTC.

As concerns this clonotype: Its ends do not fully match the called genes, so a read error is possible. The V gene is TRBV12-3 or TRBV12-4, the J gene TRBJ2-2; D is possibly TRBD1 (6 bases). This CDR3 is built from 16 residues. CDR3 nucleotide sequence: TGTGTCAGCAGCCAGGGGAAGGGATCGAACACCCGGGAGCTGTTTTTT. It translates to CVSSQGKGSNTRELFF.

Comments on this clonotype: This may be a read error: a much more frequent sequence differs by one nucleotide. This chain joins TRBV14 and TRBJ2-1; 10 bases map to TRBD2. The CDR3 contains 15 residues. J was trimmed by 6 bases and V by 2 bases; bases with no gene match: 4. CDR1 is SGHDN and CDR2 is FVKESK in the germline V gene. The CDR3 sequence is CASSQLASGSNEQFF. The CDR3 DNA follows: TGTGCCAGCAGCCAACTGGCTAGCGGGAGCAATGAGCAGTTCTTC.

Regarding this clonotype: At one end, the junction sequence differs from germline, possibly due to a read error. This chain links TRBV11-2 with TRBJ2-3, with 7 bases matching TRBD2. Germline V lookup: CDR1 SGHAT, CDR2 FQNNGV. This CDR3 has 16 residues. The CDR3 region is CASSLDRSGGGDMQYF. CDR3 nucleotide sequence: TGTGCCAGCAGCTTAGACAGGTCGGGAGGAGGAGATATGCAGTATTTT.

This clonotype was seen only a few times. This may be a read error: a much more frequent sequence differs by one nucleotide. The gene calls are TRBV11-2 and TRBJ2-5; a possible D gene is TRBD1 (5 bases). V lost 11 bases and J lost 5, with 21 bases in between. Germline CDR1 is SGHAT and CDR2 is FQNNGV. The CDR3 runs 14 residues. As DNA, the CDR3 is TGTGCCGACAGCTTAGGGGCGGTCTTGGAGACCCAGTACTTC. Its translation: CADSLGAVLETQYF. Filled out from reference TRBV11-2 and TRBJ2-5, the complete variable domain reads EAGVAQSPRYKIIEKRQSVAFWCNPISGHATLYWYQQILGQGPKLLIQFQNNGVVDDSQLPKDRFSAERLKGVDSTLKIQPAKLEDSAVYLCADSLGAVLETQYFGPGTRLLVL.

Regarding this clonotype: With a much larger clone just one base away, this may be a read error. The rearrangement links TRBV6-1 to TRBJ2-3; D not resolved. The CDR3 runs 13 residues. Trimming pared 11 bases from V and 0 bases from J, leaving 12 bases between. The V gene's germline CDR1 is MNHNS and CDR2 SASEGT. For the CDR3, the DNA is TGTGCCGGCCGCTCACCTAGCACAGATACGCAGTATTTT. It codes for CAGRSPSTDTQYF.

Note on this clonotype: Given a much more abundant clone one base away, this may be a read error. This chain joins TRBV29-1 and TRBJ1-2; the match to TRBD1 covers 7 bases. The trim removed 7 bases at V and 5 bases at J, leaving 4 bases unmatched. This CDR3 is built from 11 residues. Per the germline V gene, CDR1 is SQVTM and CDR2 is ANQGSEA. Here the CDR3 reads CSDGTDYGYTF. The DNA of the CDR3 is TGCAGCGATGGGACAGATTATGGCTACACCTTC.

Notes on this clonotype: This clone may be a read error of a much larger clone one base away. The V gene is TRBV12-3 or TRBV12-4, the J gene TRBJ1-5, with D maybe TRBD1 (6 bases). Trimming shortened V by 5 bases and J by 2 bases, and 10 bases separated the two germline ends. The length of the CDR3 is 14 residues. CDR3 coding DNA: TGTGCCAGCAGTCGGACAGCATGCAATCAGCCCCAGCATTTT. Protein: CASSRTACNQPQHF.

This clonotype was observed at least ten times. The V and J genes are TRBV29-1 and TRBJ1-3; D gene uncertain. Germline V gene data show CDR1 as SQVTM and CDR2 as ANQGSEA. The CDR3 consists of 14 residues. The ends were cut back, 7 bases at V and 0 bases at J, with 13 bases in the middle. CDR3 bases: TGCAGCGGAGGAGAGGATCTCTCTGGAAACACCATATATTTT. Its protein product is CSGGEDLSGNTIYF.

The J gene is TRBJ1-1, the V gene TRBV5-5, with TRBD1 matching 10 bases. The ends lost 5 bases at V and 3 bases at J; junction bases unmatched: 16. Germline CDR1 reads SGHKS; CDR2 reads YYEKEE (reference sequence). The CDR3 has 18 amino acids. The chain's CDR3 is CASREDRDRGWGYTEAFF. The CDR3 nucleotides read TGTGCCAGCAGGGAGGACCGGGACAGGGGTTGGGGGTACACTGAAGCTTTCTTT. The variable domain in full, completed from reference TRBV5-5 and TRBJ1-1, reads DAGVTQSPTHLIKTRGQQVTLRCSPISGHKSVSWYQQVLGQGPQFIFQYYEKEERGRGNFPDRFSARQFPNYSSELNVNALLLGDSALYLCASREDRDRGWGYTEAFFGQGTRLTVV.

This rearrangement joins TRBV19 to TRBJ1-1; D remains unclear. V lost 4 bases to trimming and J lost 1 base, with 4 bases between them. Germline CDR1 LNHDA, CDR2 SQIVND (reference sequence). The CDR3 is 12 residues long. The CDR3: CASSKQNTEAFF. CDR3 nucleotide sequence: TGTGCCAGTAGTAAGCAGAACACTGAAGCTTTCTTT.

With regard to this clonotype: The junction does not match germline at one end; this may be a read error. V gene TRBV11-3 combines with J gene TRBJ2-1; a weak D match, TRBD2 (7 bases). Germline V gene data show CDR1 as SGHNT and CDR2 as YENEEA. The CDR3 is 17 amino acids. CDR3 residues: CACSSRGARTIGDEQFF. CDR3 DNA sequence: TGTGCCTGCAGCTCCCGGGGGGCGCGGACCATCGGCGATGAGCAGTTCTTC. The entire variable domain, with the rest obtained from reference TRBV11-3 and TRBJ2-1, is as follows: EAGVVQSPRYKIIEKKQPVAFWCNPISGHNTLYWYLQNLGQGPELLIRYENEEAVDDSQLPKDRFSAERLKGVDSTLKIQPAELGDSAVYLCACSSRGARTIGDEQFFGPGTRLTVL.

This clonotype has just a few counts. This chain uses TRBV6-1 with TRBJ2-4; 8 bases fit TRBD2. The CDR3 has 14 residues. Germline-derived CDR1 and CDR2 are MNHNS and SASEGT. CDR3 sequence (DNA): TGTGTCGGCAGTGCCCGGACTAGCTCACACATTCAGTACTTC. This translates into CVGSARTSSHIQYF.

This clonotype appeared a single time. J is TRBJ2-1 and V is TRBV11-2; D may be TRBD2 (5 bases). CDR1 SGHAT and CDR2 FQNNGV come from the germline V gene. The CDR3 loop spans 15 amino acids. Deletions cut 5 bases from V and 7 bases from J, with 18 bases between. CDR3 amino acids: CASSRRGIRRNEQFF. DNA of the CDR3: TGTGCCAGCAGCCGCAGAGGCATAAGGAGGAATGAGCAGTTCTTC. Complete variable domain (other parts from reference TRBV11-2 and TRBJ2-1): EAGVAQSPRYKIIEKRQSVAFWCNPISGHATLYWYQQILGQGPKLLIQFQNNGVVDDSQLPKDRFSAERLKGVDSTLKIQPAKLEDSAVYLCASSRRGIRRNEQFFGPGTRLTVL.

Concerning this clonotype itself: Mismatch with germline at one junction end may stem from a read error. J is TRBJ2-1 and V is TRBV5-1, with TRBD2 matching over 8 bases. The CDR3 spans 18 residues. Germline CDR1 is SGHRS and CDR2 is YFSETQ. The CDR3 DNA reads as TGCACCAGCAGCTTGACTCGGAGCGGGAGCCCCCTAGACAATGAGCAGTTCTTC. Its protein is CTSSLTRSGSPLDNEQFF.

Only a few counts were recorded for this clonotype. This chain's CDR3 is CASSLSGKGLETQYF. CDR3 nucleotides: TGTGCCAGCAGTTTGAGCGGGAAGGGGCTGGAGACCCAGTACTTC. V usage is TRBV12-3 or TRBV12-4 and J usage is TRBJ2-5; 7 bases are shared with TRBD2. This CDR3 has 15 residues. V lost 3 bases, J lost 5 bases, and 9 bases stayed unmatched.

The chain combines TRBV6-1 with TRBJ2-6; 11 nucleotides match TRBD1. The length of the CDR3 is 17 residues. V lost 9 bases, J lost 7 bases, and 14 bases stayed unmatched. Per the germline V gene, CDR1 is MNHNS and CDR2 is SASEGT. CDR3 DNA: TGTGCCAGTTGTGAAGGACAGGGGGCCCTTGGAGCCAACGTCCTGACTTTC. Translating gives CASCEGQGALGANVLTF.

Concerning this clonotype: One end of the junction does not line up with germline, which may come from a read error. The chain couples TRBV6-5 to TRBJ1-2; D might be TRBD1 (5 bases). This CDR3 has 14 residues. Germline CDR1 and CDR2: MNHEY and SVGAGI. CDR3 region: CPSTYQGGNYGYTF. In DNA, the CDR3 is TGTCCCAGCACTTACCAGGGTGGGAACTATGGCTACACCTTC.

Ten or more counts support this clonotype. The chain has TRBV11-2 and TRBJ1-3; possible D gene TRBD1, 6 bases. Germline CDR1 and CDR2: SGHAT and FQNNGV. Trimming left V 1 base short and J 1 base short, with 17 bases between. The CDR3 is 18 residues long. CDR3 amino acids: CASSLGPRQGNSGNTIYF. CDR3 sequence (DNA): TGTGCCAGCAGCTTAGGCCCCCGGCAGGGGAATTCTGGAAACACCATATATTTT.

This clonotype was found many times. V usage is TRBV5-5 and J usage is TRBJ1-1; tentative D call: TRBD1 (5 bases). The length of the CDR3 is 14 residues. CDR1 and CDR2 (germline): SGHKS, YYEKEE (reference sequence). V was shortened by 3 bases and J by 5 bases, with 14 bases between the two germline ends. CDR3 sequence reads: CASSSQAGLTEAFF. For the CDR3, the DNA is TGTGCCAGCAGCTCGCAGGCAGGGCTAACTGAAGCTTTCTTT.

The chain combines TRBV30 with TRBJ1-3, with D unclear. CDR1 is GTSNPN and CDR2 is SVGIG in the germline V gene (reference sequence). The CDR3 length is 12 residues. Trimming removed 5 bases at V and 5 bases at J, with 10 bases between. The CDR3 reads CAWLRDRNTIYF. DNA for the CDR3: TGTGCCTGGCTAAGAGACCGAAACACCATATATTTT. The variable domain in full, with the rest retrieved from reference TRBV30 and TRBJ1-3, is SQTIHQWPATLVQPVGSPLSLECTVEGTSNPNLYWYRQAAGRGLQLLFYSVGIGQISSEVPQNLSASRPQDRQFILSSKKLLLSDSGFYLCAWLRDRNTIYFGEGSWLTVV.

Ten or more counts support this clonotype. The chain joins TRBV6-6 to TRBJ2-5, with TRBD2 identical over 15 bases. This CDR3 has 17 amino acids. Germline V gives CDR1 MNHNY, CDR2 SVGAGI (reference sequence). With 4 bases clipped from V and 7 bases from J, the junction kept 10 bases outside the gene matches. CDR3 loop: CASSSGGLAGGPGTQYF. Here the CDR3 DNA reads TGTGCCAGCAGTTCCGGTGGACTAGCGGGAGGGCCGGGGACCCAGTACTTC.

Turning to this clonotype: Its ends do not fully match the called genes, so a read error is possible. The V gene is TRBV11-2, the J gene TRBJ2-7, with D tentatively TRBD1 (6 bases). CDR3 length: 15 residues. CDR1 is SGHAT, CDR2 FQNNGV, per germline. The CDR3 DNA reads TGTGCCAGCAGTTTAGGCACCTCGAGGGGGAACGAGCAGTACTTC. Residues: CASSLGTSRGNEQYF. Looking up the rest from reference TRBV11-2 and TRBJ2-7 gives the full variable domain: EAGVAQSPRYKIIEKRQSVAFWCNPISGHATLYWYQQILGQGPKLLIQFQNNGVVDDSQLPKDRFSAERLKGVDSTLKIQPAKLEDSAVYLCASSLGTSRGNEQYFGPGTRLTVT.

On this clonotype: A read error may account for a junction end that differs from germline. The gene calls are TRBV28 and TRBJ2-7; tentative D call: TRBD2 (6 bases). CDR1 is MDHEN and CDR2 is SYDVKM in the germline V gene. The CDR3 is 13 residues long. CDR3 bases: TGTGCCAGCGGTTTATGGGGACTCTACGAGCAGTACTTC. Its translation is CASGLWGLYEQYF.

On this clonotype itself: A much larger clone differs by one base, so this may be a read error. V usage is TRBV6-1 and J usage is TRBJ1-5; D remains ambiguous. The germline V gene has CDR1 MNHNS and CDR2 SASEGT. This CDR3 region has 15 residues. The CDR3: CASSEDGGGNQHQHF. As DNA, the CDR3 is TGTGCCAGCAGTGAAGACGGAGGAGGCAATCAGCACCAGCATTTT.

On this clonotype: This could be a read error, since a much larger clone is one nucleotide away. The J gene is TRBJ1-1, the V gene TRBV6-5; 7 bases fit TRBD1. The CDR3 sequence is 14 residues long. Germline assignment: CDR1 MNHEY and CDR2 SVGAGI. Here the CDR3 DNA reads TGTGCCGGCAGTTCTACGGTCGGACAGGTTGAAGCTTTCTTT. Translating gives CAGSSTVGQVEAFF.

Details on this clonotype: This clone may be a read error of a much larger clone one base away. This chain joins TRBV30 and TRBJ2-1; 10 positions agree with TRBD2. Germline V gene lookup returns CDR1 GTSNPN and CDR2 SVGIG (reference sequence). Germline trimming cut 5 bases from V and 6 bases from J; bases unmatched to any gene: 13. The CDR3 runs to 16 residues. The CDR3 loop reads CAWDGGLAGVSNEQFF. CDR3 DNA: TGTGCCTGGGATGGGGGGCTAGCGGGAGTGAGCAATGAGCAGTTCTTC.